This T cell receptor (beta chain) was found in a study of T cells in Graves' hyperthyroidism and ophthalmopathy. Across the whole study: Peripheral blood samples were taken at initial diagnosis, prior to any treatment.

The germline CDR1 and CDR2 sequences are MNHNS and SASEGT. This CDR3 is 12 amino acids long. Amplification targeted TCR beta CDR3 regions from RNA transcripts. HTBI primers were employed in a first-round RT-PCR of the TCR CDR3. TCRdb reanalysed the multiplex PCR reads using MiXCR and keeps one entry per CDR3 protein. Of about 290,000 distinct CDR3 sequences in the sample, roughly 15% were seen once. No ophthalmopathy progression within 18 months constituted stable Graves' hyperthyroidism. With regard to this clonotype: Its antigen is still unknown. This may be a read error, as it is one base from a much larger clone.

Study results and caveats: The model's output predicted ophthalmopathy at a median of approximately 6.5 months prior to onset.

Sequenced material: blood. The chain recombines TRBV6-1 with TRBJ2-7; 8 bases map to TRBD1. This clonotype was sampled from a woman aged 40 to 50 with Graves' hyperthyroidism. The CDR3 here is CASRLDRGEQHF. The CDR3 DNA is TGTGCCAGCAGACTCGACAGGGGCGAGCAGCACTTC.